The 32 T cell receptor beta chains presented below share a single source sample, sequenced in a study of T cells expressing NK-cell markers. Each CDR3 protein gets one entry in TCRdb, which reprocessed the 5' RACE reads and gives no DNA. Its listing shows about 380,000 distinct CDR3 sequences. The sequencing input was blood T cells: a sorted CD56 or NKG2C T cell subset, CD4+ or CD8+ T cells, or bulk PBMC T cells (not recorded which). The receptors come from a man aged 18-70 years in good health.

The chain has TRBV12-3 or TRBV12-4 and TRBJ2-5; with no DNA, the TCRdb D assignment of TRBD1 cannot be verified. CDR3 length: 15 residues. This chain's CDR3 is CASSDSGGALKTQYF.

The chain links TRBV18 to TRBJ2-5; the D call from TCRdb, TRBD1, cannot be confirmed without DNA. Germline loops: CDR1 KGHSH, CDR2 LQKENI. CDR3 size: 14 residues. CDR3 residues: CASSPFGTSETQYF.

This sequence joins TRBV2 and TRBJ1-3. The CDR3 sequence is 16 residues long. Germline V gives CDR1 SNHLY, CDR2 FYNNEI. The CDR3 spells CASSPVALRSGNTIYF.

The CDR3: CASSLETSGVGEQFF. The chain is built from TRBV11-2 and TRBJ2-1; there is no DNA to check the TCRdb D call of TRBD2. Germline V gene data show CDR1 as SGHAT and CDR2 as FQNNGV. This CDR3 is built from 15 residues.

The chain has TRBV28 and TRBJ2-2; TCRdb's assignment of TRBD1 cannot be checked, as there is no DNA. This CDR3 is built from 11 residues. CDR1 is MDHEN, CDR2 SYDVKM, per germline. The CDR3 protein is CAGGPAGELFF.

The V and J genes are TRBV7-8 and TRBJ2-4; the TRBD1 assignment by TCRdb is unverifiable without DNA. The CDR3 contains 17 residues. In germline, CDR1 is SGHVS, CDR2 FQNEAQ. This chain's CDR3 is CASSFIEGHLAKNIQYF.

This CDR3 is CASSLTPPLAGNSYNEQFF. The rearrangement uses TRBV5-4 and TRBJ2-1; TCRdb lists TRBD2, though no DNA is available to test this call. This CDR3 contains 19 residues. Germline CDR1 is SGHNT and CDR2 is YYREEE (reference sequence). The entire variable domain, with the rest obtained from reference TRBV5-4 and TRBJ2-1, is as follows: ETGVTQSPTHLIKTRGQQVTLRCSSQSGHNTVSWYQQALGQGPQFIFQYYREEENGRGNFPPRFSGLQFPNYSSELNVNALELDDSALYLCASSLTPPLAGNSYNEQFFGPGTRLTVL.

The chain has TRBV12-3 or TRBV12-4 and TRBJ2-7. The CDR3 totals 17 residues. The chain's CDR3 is CASSFDVDTGSSYEQYF.

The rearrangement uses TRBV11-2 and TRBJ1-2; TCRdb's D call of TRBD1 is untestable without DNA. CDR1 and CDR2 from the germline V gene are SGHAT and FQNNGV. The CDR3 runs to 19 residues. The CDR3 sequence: CASSFPSDGTGGAGFGYTF.

The chain's CDR3 is CASSLDFGGVIGYTF. The chain employs TRBV7-2 and TRBJ1-2. The CDR3 length is 15 residues. Germline V gives CDR1 SGHTA, CDR2 FQGNSA.

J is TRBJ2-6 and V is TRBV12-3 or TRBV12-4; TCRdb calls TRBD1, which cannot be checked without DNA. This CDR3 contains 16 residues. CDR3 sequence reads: CASRYRTSSGANVLTF.

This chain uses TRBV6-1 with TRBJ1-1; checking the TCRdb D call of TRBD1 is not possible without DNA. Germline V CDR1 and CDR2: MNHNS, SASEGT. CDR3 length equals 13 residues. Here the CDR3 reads CASSDSRGLVAFF.

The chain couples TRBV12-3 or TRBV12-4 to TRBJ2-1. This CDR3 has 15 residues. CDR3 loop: CASKTSGKTLNEQFF.

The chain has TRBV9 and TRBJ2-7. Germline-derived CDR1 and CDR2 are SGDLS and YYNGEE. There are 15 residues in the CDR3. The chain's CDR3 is CASSVGGSGSYEQYF. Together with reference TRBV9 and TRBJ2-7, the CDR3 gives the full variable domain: DSGVTQTPKHLITATGQRVTLRCSPRSGDLSVYWYQQSLDQGLQFLIQYYNGEERAKGNILERFSAQQFPDLHSELNLSSLELGDSALYFCASSVGGSGSYEQYFGPGTRLTVT.

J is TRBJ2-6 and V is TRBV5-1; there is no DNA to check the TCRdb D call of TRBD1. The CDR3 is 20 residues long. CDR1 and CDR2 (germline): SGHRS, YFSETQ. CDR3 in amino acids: CASSLEGFGRTMFGANVLTF.

CDR3 residues: CASSPAIGIIETQYF. The V call is TRBV6-1, the J call TRBJ2-5; TCRdb's assignment of TRBD1 cannot be checked, as there is no DNA. Germline CDR1 is MNHNS and CDR2 is SASEGT. The CDR3 extends over 15 amino acids.

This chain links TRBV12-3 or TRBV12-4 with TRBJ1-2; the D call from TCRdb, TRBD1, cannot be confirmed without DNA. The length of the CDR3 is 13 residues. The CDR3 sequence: CASTGQVHYGYTF.

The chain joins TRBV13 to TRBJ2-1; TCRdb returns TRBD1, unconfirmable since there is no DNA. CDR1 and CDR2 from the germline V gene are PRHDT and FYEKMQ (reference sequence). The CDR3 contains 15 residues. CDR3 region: CASSSTPVSYNEQFF.

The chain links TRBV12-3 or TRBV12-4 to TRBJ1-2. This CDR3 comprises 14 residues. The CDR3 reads CASRTTGTNYGYTF.

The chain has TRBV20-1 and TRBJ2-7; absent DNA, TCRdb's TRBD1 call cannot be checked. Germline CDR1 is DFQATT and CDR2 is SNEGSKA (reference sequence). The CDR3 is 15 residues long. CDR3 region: CSAKQGIGGSYEQYF.

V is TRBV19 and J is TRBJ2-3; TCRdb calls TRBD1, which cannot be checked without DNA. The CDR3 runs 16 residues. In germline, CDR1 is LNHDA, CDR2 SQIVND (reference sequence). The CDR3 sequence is CASSIQGALSTDTQYF.

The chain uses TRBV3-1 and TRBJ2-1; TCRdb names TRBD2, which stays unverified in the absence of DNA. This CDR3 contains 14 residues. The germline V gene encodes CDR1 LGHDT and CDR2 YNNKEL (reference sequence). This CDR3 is CASSHLTAGGQQFF.

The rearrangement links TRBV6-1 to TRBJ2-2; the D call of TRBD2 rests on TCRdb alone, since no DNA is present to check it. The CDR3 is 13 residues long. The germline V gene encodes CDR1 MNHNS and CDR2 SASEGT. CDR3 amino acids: CATLAGVTGELFF.

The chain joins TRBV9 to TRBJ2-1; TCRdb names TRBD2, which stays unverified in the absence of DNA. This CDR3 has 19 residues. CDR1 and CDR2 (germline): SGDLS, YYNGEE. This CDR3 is CASSVARGLAGGTGNEQFF.

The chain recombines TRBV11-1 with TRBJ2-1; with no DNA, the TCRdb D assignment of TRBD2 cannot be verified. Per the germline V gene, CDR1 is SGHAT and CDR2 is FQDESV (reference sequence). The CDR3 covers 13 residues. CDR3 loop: CASSHTLGNEQFF.

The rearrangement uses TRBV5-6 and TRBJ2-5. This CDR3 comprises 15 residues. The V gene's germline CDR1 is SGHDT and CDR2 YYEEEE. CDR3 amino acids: CASSLGRRSGETQYF.

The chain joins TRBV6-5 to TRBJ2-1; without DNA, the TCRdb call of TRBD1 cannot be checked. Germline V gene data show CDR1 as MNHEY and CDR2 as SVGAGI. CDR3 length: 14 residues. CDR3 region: CASSLQGNHNEQFF.

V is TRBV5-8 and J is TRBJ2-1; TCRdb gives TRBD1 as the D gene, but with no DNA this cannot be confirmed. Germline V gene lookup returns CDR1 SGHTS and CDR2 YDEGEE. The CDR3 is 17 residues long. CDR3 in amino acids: CASSPYRGRGQYNEQFF.

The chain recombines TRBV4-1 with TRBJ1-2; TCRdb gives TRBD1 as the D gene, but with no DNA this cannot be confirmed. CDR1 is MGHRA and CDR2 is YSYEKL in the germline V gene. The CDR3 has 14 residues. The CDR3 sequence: CASRSSGQGYGYTF.

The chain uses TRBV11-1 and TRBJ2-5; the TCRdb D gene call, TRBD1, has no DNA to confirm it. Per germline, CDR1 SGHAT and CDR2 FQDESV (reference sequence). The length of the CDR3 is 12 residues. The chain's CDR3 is CASAGAEETQYF.

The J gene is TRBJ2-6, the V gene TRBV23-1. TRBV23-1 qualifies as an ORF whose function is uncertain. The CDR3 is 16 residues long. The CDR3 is CASSQGVFSGANVLTF.

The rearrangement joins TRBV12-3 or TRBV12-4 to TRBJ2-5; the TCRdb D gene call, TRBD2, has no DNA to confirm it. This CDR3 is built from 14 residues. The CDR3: CASRWDSARETQYF.